This is a list of T cell receptor beta chains from one sample in a study of T cell responses to AZD1222 COVID-19 vaccine. The method was immunoSEQ multiplex PCR; TCRdb's version includes in-frame clones alone and lacks a portion of them. The table has under 200,000 clones, over 85% seen once. Sequencing was performed on peripheral blood, taken on day 0 of AZD1222 vaccination. Receptors originate from an adult in good health. CDR3s include the opening cysteine and the closing phenylalanine or tryptophan. The D gene is left open where the match is weak. Only part of the rows carry a size: once, few, many, or a class if the clone is expanded.

TRBV19	TRBJ1-1	TRBD1	.	TGTGCCAGTAGTACGACAGGGGCAAGGACTGAAGCTTTCTTT	CASSTTGARTEAFF
TRBV5-5	TRBJ1-2	.	.	TGTGCCAGCAGCTTATCAATAGGGGAGAGCTATGGCTACACCTTC	CASSLSIGESYGYTF
TRBV27	TRBJ2-3	.	.	TGTGCCAGCAGTCCCCTAAGCACAGATACGCAGTATTTT	CASSPLSTDTQYF
TRBV2	TRBJ1-2	TRBD1	.	TGTGCCAGCAGTGAATTCCAGGGGGATGGCTACACCTTC	CASSEFQGDGYTF
TRBV27	TRBJ1-1	.	.	TGTGCCAGCAGTTTAAACTCGCAGCGGAGGCCGAACACTGAAGCTTTCTTT	CASSLNSQRRPNTEAFF
TRBV10-1	TRBJ1-5	.	.	TGCGCCAGCCGGGAGAGCAATCAGCCCCAGCATTTT	CASRESNQPQHF
TRBV5-1	TRBJ2-7	TRBD1	few	TGCGCCAGCAGCTCGGGACAGAGCTCCTACGAGCAGTACTTC	CASSSGQSSYEQYF
TRBV28	TRBJ1-2	.	.	TGTGCCAGCAGATCTTCCGGGGAGATTTATGGCTACACCTTC	CASRSSGEIYGYTF
TRBV25-1	TRBJ2-1	.	.	TGTGCCAGCAGGCCCCCTGGGTCACGGTTCTTC	CASRPPGSRFF
TRBV6-5	TRBJ1-2	.	.	TGTGCCACGACCCCGGGCTATGGCTACACCTTC	CATTPGYGYTF
TRBV5-4	TRBJ1-1	.	.	TGTGCCAGCAGCGAGCTTGGACGTAGGAACACTGAAGCTTTCTTT	CASSELGRRNTEAFF
TRBV7-2	TRBJ1-1	TRBD1	.	TGTGCCAGCAGCTTAGAAGTGAGACAGGGGTACACTGAAGCTTTCTTT	CASSLEVRQGYTEAFF
TRBV10-2	TRBJ2-7	TRBD2	.	TGCGCCAGCAGTGAGGCTAGCGGATACGAGCAGTACTTC	CASSEASGYEQYF
TRBV10-2	TRBJ2-7	.	.	TGCGCCAGCAGTGACCGGGGTAGCGGTCGGGTCTACGAGCAGTACTTC	CASSDRGSGRVYEQYF
TRBV6-5	TRBJ1-3	.	.	TGTGCCAGCATCCGGACAGCAGACGGAAACACCATATATTTT	CASIRTADGNTIYF
TRBV15	TRBJ1-2	.	.	TGTGCCACCAGCAGAGATCAGGCGGTTAACTATGGCTACACCTTC	CATSRDQAVNYGYTF
TRBV11-2	TRBJ1-2	.	.	TGTGCCAGCAGCTCAAACTCAGGGGATGGCTACACCTTC	CASSSNSGDGYTF
TRBV4-1	TRBJ2-2	TRBD2	.	TGCGCCAGCAGCCTATCCCCGCGTAGCGGGAGTTCCACCGGGGAGCTGTTTTTT	CASSLSPRSGSSTGELFF
TRBV5-1	TRBJ2-1	TRBD1	once	TGCGCCAGCAGCCGGGACAGCGACTACAATGAGCAGTTCTTC	CASSRDSDYNEQFF
TRBV7-9	TRBJ1-5	.	.	TGTGCCAGCAGCTCCGCCTCGACGGCCGGCACTCAGCCCCAGCATTTT	CASSSASTAGTQPQHF
TRBV16	TRBJ1-5	TRBD1	.	TGTGCCAGCAGCCAATGGGACAGGGGTTATTATAGCAATCAGCCCCAGCATTTT	CASSQWDRGYYSNQPQHF
TRBV28	TRBJ1-5	.	once	TGTGCCAGCAGTCCGTCAGGGGAGGGGGGACAGCCCCAGCATTTT	CASSPSGEGGQPQHF
TRBV12-3/TRBV12-4	TRBJ1-4	.	once	TGTGCCAGCAGTTCCGGGTTTAATGAAAAACTGTTTTTT	CASSSGFNEKLFF
TRBV5-1	TRBJ2-7	.	once	TGCGCCAGCAGCTTGGGATCCTACTACGAGCAGTACTTC	CASSLGSYYEQYF
TRBV7-9	TRBJ2-2	.	.	TGTGCCAGCAGCTTATCCAGGTTGGAGCTGTTTTTT	CASSLSRLELFF
TRBV6-2/TRBV6-3	TRBJ1-5	.	.	TGTGCCAGCAGTACGATCCCGGGTGAAGGGCCCCAGCATTTT	CASSTIPGEGPQHF
TRBV19	TRBJ2-3	TRBD2	.	TGTGCCAGTAGGACTAGCGGCGCTAGCACAGATACGCAGTATTTT	CASRTSGASTDTQYF
TRBV6-1	TRBJ1-3	.	.	TGTGCCAGCAGTGAAGCGCTGGGTCCGAGCGCTGGAAACACCATATATTTT	CASSEALGPSAGNTIYF
TRBV5-4	TRBJ1-1	.	.	TGTGCCAGCAGCTTGGCAAGCCTCCCCTTTGAAGCTTTCTTT	CASSLASLPFEAFF
TRBV18	TRBJ2-2	.	.	TGTGCCAGCTCACTATATGGAGGGGGATCGAACACCGGGGAGCTGTTTTTT	CASSLYGGGSNTGELFF
TRBV5-4	TRBJ1-6	.	.	TGTGCCAGCAGCTTAGCAGGGGACCTTAGGGATTCACCCCTCCACTTT	CASSLAGDLRDSPLHF
TRBV2	TRBJ1-5	.	.	TGTGCCACGCGCCCCGAGGATCAGCCCCAGCATTTT	CATRPEDQPQHF